The text below deals with one T cell receptor beta chain. This sample is drawn from a study of blood T cell repertoires in COVID-19. Study-level information: Whether acute or convalescent, the COVID-19 samples came from the United States, Italy and Spain. T cells, B-cell-depleted T cells, or PBMCs supplied cDNA or gDNA.

Germline V lookup: CDR1 MNHGY, CDR2 SAAAGT. V lost 2 bases and J lost 5; bases outside the gene matches: 15. This CDR3 spans 18 amino acids. The authors' processing: Quantification of nucleated cells was approximated via reference gene primer amplification. Assay: immunoSEQ multiplex PCR; the TCRdb copy retains only in-frame clones and omits some. That table is the source of V, J and clone size, and D and trimming were worked out from the DNA. In the table there are about 50,000 clones, 75% to 90% of which are singletons. Sequencing input: peripheral blood. This chain links TRBV6-8 with TRBJ2-5; TRBD2 matches at 9 bases. This receptor was taken from a human donor in a cohort sampled during active COVID-19. The donor label of this sample is uncertain. CDR3 loop: CASSYPTAGGPSGETQYF. The CDR3, as DNA: TGTGCCAGCAGTTACCCCACGGCGGGGGGGCCATCTGGGGAGACCCAGTACTTC.